This TCR beta chain is from a study of T cell changes during pregnancy in multiple sclerosis. The CDR3 spans 15 residues. Losses at the gene ends were 2 bases for V and 3 bases for J; bases not matched to a gene: 6. Germline V gene lookup returns CDR1 SGHRS and CDR2 YFSETQ. The assay was immunoSEQ multiplex PCR, and TCRdb's table has in-frame clones only and misses some. Found here are under 85,000 clones, about 90% of them singletons; the top ten hold approximately 0.47%. V gene TRBV5-1 combines with J gene TRBJ2-3; 7 bases are a match to TRBD2. The material sequenced was CD4+ T cells from peripheral blood mononuclear cells, taken in the second trimester of pregnancy. This receptor was identified in a female donor with multiple sclerosis, enrolled in a pregnancy study. CDR3 DNA: TGCGCCAGCAGCTTTAGTGGACTAGGAACAGATACGCAGTATTTT. Protein sequence: CASSFSGLGTDTQYF.